The 14 T cell receptor beta chains below all came from one sample that was sequenced in a study of T cell responses to AZD1222 COVID-19 vaccine. Produced via immunoSEQ multiplex PCR; TCRdb's table is partial and in-frame only. The repertoire consists of 150,000 to 200,000 clones, with about 88% occurring once and the leading ten covering approximately 5.7%. Sequencing used peripheral blood, obtained on day 0 of AZD1222 vaccination. The receptors shown here come from an adult in good health.

The chain employs TRBV5-6 and TRBJ1-3; D is unresolved. The V end was cut by 4 bases, the J end by 0 bases, with 17 bases between. This CDR3 has 17 residues. Germline CDR1 is SGHDT and CDR2 is YYEEEE. This CDR3 reads CASSPYPDGNSGNTIYF. The CDR3 coding sequence is TGTGCCAGCAGCCCGTATCCGGACGGCAACTCTGGAAACACCATATATTTT.

The chain couples TRBV5-4 to TRBJ2-3; 15 bases agree with TRBD2. The germline V gene encodes CDR1 SGHNT and CDR2 YYREEE (reference sequence). CDR3 size: 17 residues. In DNA form, the CDR3 reads TGTGCGGCTTCCGGACTAGCGGGGGGGCAGAGCACAGATACGCAGTATTTT. Protein: CAASGLAGGQSTDTQYF.

The rearrangement links TRBV28 to TRBJ1-2, with TRBD1 identical over 8 bases. The CDR3 is made up of 12 amino acids. V lost 7 bases, J lost 6 bases, and 4 bases stayed unmatched. Per germline, CDR1 MDHEN and CDR2 SYDVKM. The CDR3 region is CASITGGNGYTF. Here the CDR3 DNA reads TGTGCCAGCATAACAGGGGGTAATGGCTACACCTTC.

The rearrangement links TRBV11-2 to TRBJ2-5, with D possibly TRBD1 on 6 matching bases. Germline loops: CDR1 SGHAT, CDR2 FQNNGV. The ends were cut back, 3 bases at V and 5 bases at J, with 13 bases in the middle. This CDR3 has 14 amino acids. CDR3 DNA: TGTGCCAGCAGCTTCAACAGGGTTCGGGAGACCCAGTACTTC. This codes for CASSFNRVRETQYF.

This sequence joins TRBV12-3 or TRBV12-4 and TRBJ2-2; D uncertain. V lost 5 bases to trimming and J lost 4 bases, with 8 bases between them. This CDR3 has 13 residues. CDR3 sequence reads: CASSLQSTGELFF. DNA of the CDR3: TGTGCCAGCAGTCTACAGAGCACCGGGGAGCTGTTTTTT.

V usage is TRBV4-2 and J usage is TRBJ1-1; possible D gene TRBD1, 5 bases. Trimming took 0 bases from V and 6 from J, leaving 17 bases between them. The CDR3 length is 16 residues. Germline V lookup: CDR1 LGHNA, CDR2 YNFKEQ. For the CDR3, the DNA is TGTGCCAGCAGCCAAGAAGGGCGGGGTGAGACAGCTGAAGCTTTCTTT. It encodes CASSQEGRGETAEAFF.

The rearrangement links TRBV6-5 to TRBJ1-2; no clear D gene. The CDR3 contains 14 residues. The germline CDR1 and CDR2 sequences are MNHEY and SVGAGI. The V and J ends lost 0 bases and 7 bases respectively, with 12 bases between them. The CDR3 DNA follows: TGTGCCAGCAGTTACTCTAGATCCGGGCTTGGCTACACCTTC. It translates to CASSYSRSGLGYTF.

This clone was seen just once. The gene calls are TRBV6-2 or TRBV6-3 and TRBJ2-3; the D gene could be TRBD1 or TRBD2 (5 bases each). Germline V gives CDR1 MNHEY, CDR2 SVGEGT. Between the trimmed V and J ends, which lost 4 bases and 1 base, there was a span of 15 bases. The CDR3 is 16 residues long. The CDR3 nucleotides are TGTGCCAGCAGTTCCCGTAGGCTGGGGGGCACAGATACGCAGTATTTT. As protein: CASSSRRLGGTDTQYF.

V usage is TRBV12-5 and J usage is TRBJ1-1; 11 bases are a match to TRBD1. CDR1 and CDR2 from the germline V gene are LGHNT and FRNRAP. Unmatched junction bases numbered 3, after V lost 1 base and J lost 5 bases. The CDR3 spans 15 residues. The CDR3 reads CASGLGGQGVTEAFF. The CDR3 DNA reads TGTGCTAGTGGTTTGGGGGGACAGGGGGTGACTGAAGCTTTCTTT. Drawing the rest from reference TRBV12-5 and TRBJ1-1, the complete variable domain is DARVTQTPRHKVTEMGQEVTMRCQPILGHNTVFWYRQTMMQGLELLAYFRNRAPLDDSGMPKDRFSAEMPDATLATLKIQPSEPRDSAVYFCASGLGGQGVTEAFFGQGTRLTVV.

The V call is TRBV30, the J call TRBJ2-6, with D hard to call. Germline lookup yields CDR1 GTSNPN and CDR2 SVGIG (reference sequence). The length of the CDR3 is 11 residues. V shed 5 bases and J shed 2 bases, with 1 base lying between them. The CDR3 DNA reads TGTGCCTGGGCTGGGGCCAACGTCCTGACTTTC. Its protein is CAWAGANVLTF. The complete variable domain, with remaining parts taken from reference TRBV30 and TRBJ2-6, reads SQTIHQWPATLVQPVGSPLSLECTVEGTSNPNLYWYRQAAGRGLQLLFYSVGIGQISSEVPQNLSASRPQDRQFILSSKKLLLSDSGFYLCAWAGANVLTFGAGSRLTVL.

J is TRBJ1-4 and V is TRBV25-1, with 7 bases fitting TRBD1. Trimming removed 0 bases from V and 6 bases from J; junction bases left unmatched: 7. CDR3 length: 16 amino acids. The germline gives CDR1 MGHDK, CDR2 SYGVNS. CDR3 coding DNA: TGTGCCAGCAGTGAATATGCTGGGACAGCGGATGAAAAACTGTTTTTT. This sequence encodes CASSEYAGTADEKLFF. The full variable domain, in which reference TRBV25-1 and TRBJ1-4 provide the parts outside the CDR3, is EADIYQTPRYLVIGTGKKITLECSQTMGHDKMYWYQQDPGMELHLIHYSYGVNSTEKGDLSSESTVSRIRTEHFPLTLESARPSHTSQYLCASSEYAGTADEKLFFGSGTQLSVL.

The chain joins TRBV7-2 to TRBJ2-7; D is unclear. CDR3 size: 14 residues. V lost 2 bases to trimming and J lost 1 base, with 9 bases between them. CDR1 is SGHTA and CDR2 is FQGNSA in the germline V gene. CDR3 DNA sequence: TGTGCCAGCAGCTTATTAAGCGCGTCCTACGAGCAGTACTTC. Its translation is CASSLLSASYEQYF.

The V gene is TRBV28, the J gene TRBJ2-1; TRBD1 or TRBD2 may be the D gene (5 bases each). Per the germline V gene, CDR1 is MDHEN and CDR2 is SYDVKM. V lost 2 bases and J lost 9, with 17 bases in between. This CDR3 spans 15 amino acids. CDR3 bases: TGTGCCAGCAGTTTAGCCGGGACCCTAAGGGGTGAGCAGTTCTTC. Translation: CASSLAGTLRGEQFF. The full variable domain, completed using reference TRBV28 and TRBJ2-1, is DVKVTQSSRYLVKRTGEKVFLECVQDMDHENMFWYRQDPGLGLRLIYFSYDVKMKEKGDIPEGYSVSREKKERFSLILESASTNQTSMYLCASSLAGTLRGEQFFGPGTRLTVL.

This chain joins TRBV15 and TRBJ1-5, with D possibly TRBD1 on 6 matching bases. This CDR3 has 14 amino acids. The V gene's germline CDR1 is LNHNV and CDR2 YYDKDF (reference sequence). Trimming pared 0 bases from V and 11 bases from J, leaving 14 bases between. The DNA of the CDR3 is TGTGCCACCAGCAGAGATTACAGGGAAGTGTCCCAGCATTTT. The encoded protein is CATSRDYREVSQHF.